This T cell receptor beta chain was found in a study of T cells expressing NK-cell markers. Overall study: CD3+CD56+NKG2C+, CD3+CD56+NKG2C- and CD3+CD56-NKG2C+ T cells, once sorted, supplied the TCR beta repertoires. Out of eight donors sequenced, seven tested HCMV-seropositive and the remaining one seronegative. Whole-study findings and limits: Certain NKG2C+ T cell clones were expanded, and their HCMV specificity remained unclear.

The CDR3 consists of 14 residues. CDR1 is DFQATT and CDR2 is SNEGSKA in the germline V gene (reference sequence). UMIs were included in TCR beta cDNA generated by 5'RACE template switching. After re-calling the 5' RACE reads, TCRdb lists one entry per CDR3 protein, DNA absent. The sample totals about 150,000 distinct CDR3 sequences; its top ten clones hold more than 10%. About this clonotype itself: Its antigen is not known.

The source of this sequence is a man between 18 and 35 years old in good health. The chain couples TRBV20-1 to TRBJ1-1. Specimen: blood T cells: a sorted CD56 or NKG2C T cell subset, CD4+ or CD8+ T cells, or bulk PBMC T cells (not recorded which). CDR3 residues: CSARSPELSTEAFF.